This TCR beta chain is drawn from a study of blood T cell repertoires in COVID-19 (dated by TCRdb to about 2020). About the investigation overall: The collaborator samples originated in the United States, Italy and Spain and spanned the acute and convalescent phases of COVID-19. The prospective study material was composed of cDNA or gDNA derived from T cells, B-cell-depleted T cells, or PBMCs. Deeply sampled blood TCRbeta repertoires from subjects exposed to, actively infected with, or recovered from COVID-19 were included in the dataset. The repertoires were released in a freely available public database intended as a resource for research on the immune response to SARS-CoV-2. Samples were obtained from the ongoing ImmuneRACE study (first 160 participants) and from over a thousand subjects provided by 6 global collaborators. A de-identified subject ID, COVID-19 status, age in years and sex were almost always included in the sample metadata. Where HLA class I and class II types were available, the types were taken from metadata supplied by the sample provider, not from assay-based typing. The study at large found these results: The amount of clinical and demographic metadata varied by source and participant and was provided uncurated.

In Seattle, one collaborating source enrolled patients while the infection was active and tracked those patients longitudinally over the course of disease. Collaborating institutions collected whole blood in K2EDTA tubes following their own protocols. For TCRbeta analysis, collaborator samples were shipped as frozen whole blood, as isolated PBMCs, or as DNA extracted from either sample type. TCRbeta CDR3 regions were amplified from genomic DNA using the immunoSEQ Assay, a bias-controlled multiplex PCR. Per the authors' processing: Within the assay, amplification of reference gene primers was used to estimate how many nucleated cells each sample contained. To quantify the absolute abundance of each unique TCRbeta CDR3 rearrangement, sequence reads were collapsed and filtered. Productive Simpson clonality was computed per sample as the square root of Simpson's diversity index over productive rearrangements. The table was pulled from immuneACCESS by TCRdb, which kept in-frame rearrangements only. Such tables lose some clones; where checked, under half of the loss comes from unresolved V genes, and the rest has no known cause. The DNA gave D and trimming, while V, J and clone size come from that table. This sample is represented by about 170,000 clones; 85% of them were singletons. Around 8.9% of the sample is in the top ten clones.

About this clone: The antigen it binds to is not known. No much larger clonotype is one base removed from it; base qualities were not supplied.

V ends up 4 bases short and J 9 bases short, with an unmatched junction base count of 7. Via the germline V gene (reference sequence), CDR1 is LGHDT and CDR2 YNNKEL. The CDR3 goes from the cysteine to the phenylalanine over 14 residues. The CDR3 DNA has 42 bases and is translated from base 1. This clonotype originated in an elderly woman with COVID-19, enrolled during active disease. The sample consisted of peripheral blood. This chain joins TRBV3-1 (or the pseudogene TRBV3-2) to TRBJ2-4; 9 of the junction bases match TRBD1. This receptor carries the CDR3 CASSPRTGVSIQYF. The nucleotide sequence is given as TGTGCCAGCAGCCCGAGGACAGGGGTGAGCATTCAGTACTTC.